The clone carrying this TCR beta chain has only a few counts. Trimming removed 3 bases at V and 7 bases at J, with 13 bases between. CDR3 length: 14 residues. Germline V CDR1 and CDR2: KGHSH, LQKENI. This record belongs to a study of blood T cell repertoires in COVID-19. Across the whole study: The samples span acute and convalescent COVID-19 from the United States, Italy and Spain. Nucleic acid was either cDNA or gDNA, and it came from T cells, B-cell-depleted T cells, or PBMCs.

Authors' methods: Quantification of nucleated cells was approximated via reference gene primer amplification. TCRdb's table, derived via immunoSEQ multiplex PCR, lists solely in-frame clones and lacks some. That table gives V, J and clone size, and the DNA gave D and trimming. The repertoire includes roughly 26,000 clones, roughly 70% of them detected once, and roughly 7.2% sits in the top ten. The TCR originated in a man in his fifties or sixties with active or convalescent COVID-19. The specimen sequenced was peripheral blood. The rearrangement joins TRBV18 to TRBJ1-3; D might be TRBD1 (5 bases). The CDR3 loop is CASSPGSPGNTIYF. The CDR3 nucleotides read TGTGCCAGCTCACCGGGAAGTCCAGGGAACACCATATATTTT. The variable domain in full, completed from reference TRBV18 and TRBJ1-3, reads NAGVMQNPRHLVRRRGQEARLRCSPMKGHSHVYWYRQLPEEGLKFMVYLQKENIIDESGMPKERFSAEFPKEGPSILRIQQVVRGDSAAYFCASSPGSPGNTIYFGEGSWLTVV.